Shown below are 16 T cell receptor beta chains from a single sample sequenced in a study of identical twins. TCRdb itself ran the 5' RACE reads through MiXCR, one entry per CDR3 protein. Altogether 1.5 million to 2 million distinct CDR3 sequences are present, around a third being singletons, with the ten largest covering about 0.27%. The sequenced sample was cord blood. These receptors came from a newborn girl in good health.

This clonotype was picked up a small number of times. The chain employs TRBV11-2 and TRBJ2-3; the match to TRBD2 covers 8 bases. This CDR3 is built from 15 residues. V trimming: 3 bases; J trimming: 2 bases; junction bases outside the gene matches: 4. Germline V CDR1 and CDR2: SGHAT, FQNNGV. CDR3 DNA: TGTGCCAGCAGCTTTACTAGCGGTATCACAGATACGCAGTATTTT. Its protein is CASSFTSGITDTQYF.

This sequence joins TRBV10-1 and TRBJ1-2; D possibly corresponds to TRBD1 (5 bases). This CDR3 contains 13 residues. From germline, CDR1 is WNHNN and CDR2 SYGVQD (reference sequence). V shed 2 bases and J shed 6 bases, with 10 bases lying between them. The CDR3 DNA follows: TGCGCCAGCAGTGAGGTTAGGGGCCATGGCTACACCTTC. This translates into CASSEVRGHGYTF.

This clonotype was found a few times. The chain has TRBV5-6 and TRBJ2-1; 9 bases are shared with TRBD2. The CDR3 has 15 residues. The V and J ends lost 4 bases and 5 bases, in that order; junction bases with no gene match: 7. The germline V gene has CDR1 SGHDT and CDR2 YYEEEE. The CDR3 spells CASSPRTSDHNEQFF. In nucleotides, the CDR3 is TGTGCCAGCAGCCCTCGGACTAGCGACCACAATGAGCAGTTCTTC.

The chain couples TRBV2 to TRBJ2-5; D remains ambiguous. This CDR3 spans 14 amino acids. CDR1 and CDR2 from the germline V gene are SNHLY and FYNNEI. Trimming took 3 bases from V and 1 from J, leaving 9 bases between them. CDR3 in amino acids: CASSDLAVQETQYF. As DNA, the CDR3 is TGTGCCAGCAGTGATTTGGCGGTCCAAGAGACCCAGTACTTC.

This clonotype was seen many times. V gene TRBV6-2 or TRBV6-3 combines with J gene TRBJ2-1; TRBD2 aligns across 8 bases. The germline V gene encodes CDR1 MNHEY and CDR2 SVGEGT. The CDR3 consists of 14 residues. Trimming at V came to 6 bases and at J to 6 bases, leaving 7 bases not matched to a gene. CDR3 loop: CASSLAGPGNEQFF. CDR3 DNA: TGTGCCAGCAGCTTAGCGGGACCGGGCAATGAGCAGTTCTTC.

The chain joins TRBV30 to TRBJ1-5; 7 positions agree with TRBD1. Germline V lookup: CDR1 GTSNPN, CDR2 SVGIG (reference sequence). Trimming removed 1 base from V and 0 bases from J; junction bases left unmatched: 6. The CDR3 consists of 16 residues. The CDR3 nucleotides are TGTGCCTGGAGTGGACAGGGCGCGTATAGCAATCAGCCCCAGCATTTT. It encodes CAWSGQGAYSNQPQHF.

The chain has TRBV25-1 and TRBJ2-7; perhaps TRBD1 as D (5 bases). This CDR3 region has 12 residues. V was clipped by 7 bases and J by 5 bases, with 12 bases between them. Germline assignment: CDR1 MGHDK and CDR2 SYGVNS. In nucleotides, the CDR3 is TGTGCCAGCATAGGGGATAGGGACGAGCAGTACTTC. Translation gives CASIGDRDEQYF.

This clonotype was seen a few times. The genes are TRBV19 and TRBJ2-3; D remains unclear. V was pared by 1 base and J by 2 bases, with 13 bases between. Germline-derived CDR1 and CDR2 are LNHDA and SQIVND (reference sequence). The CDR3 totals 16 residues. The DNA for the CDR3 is TGTGCCAGTAGTATAGGGCCGGGTAGGGTCACAGATACGCAGTATTTT. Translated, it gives CASSIGPGRVTDTQYF.

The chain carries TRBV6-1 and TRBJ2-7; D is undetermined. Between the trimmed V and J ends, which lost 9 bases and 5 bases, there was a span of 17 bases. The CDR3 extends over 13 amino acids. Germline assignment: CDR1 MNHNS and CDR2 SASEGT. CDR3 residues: CASAPVGSHEQYF. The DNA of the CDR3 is TGTGCCAGTGCCCCGGTCGGTTCCCACGAGCAGTACTTC.

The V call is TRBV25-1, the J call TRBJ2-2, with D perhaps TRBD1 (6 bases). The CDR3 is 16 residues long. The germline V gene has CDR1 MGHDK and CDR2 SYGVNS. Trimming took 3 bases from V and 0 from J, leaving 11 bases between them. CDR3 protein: CASSDPGHPNTGELFF. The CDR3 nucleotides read TGTGCCAGCAGTGACCCGGGACACCCGAACACCGGGGAGCTGTTTTTT.

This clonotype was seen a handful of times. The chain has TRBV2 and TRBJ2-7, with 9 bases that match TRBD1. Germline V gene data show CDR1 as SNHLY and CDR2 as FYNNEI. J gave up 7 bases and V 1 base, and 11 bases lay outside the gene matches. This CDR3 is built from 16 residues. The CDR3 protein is CASSEGTGVPFWEQYF. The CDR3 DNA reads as TGTGCCAGCAGTGAAGGGACAGGGGTACCCTTCTGGGAGCAGTACTTC.

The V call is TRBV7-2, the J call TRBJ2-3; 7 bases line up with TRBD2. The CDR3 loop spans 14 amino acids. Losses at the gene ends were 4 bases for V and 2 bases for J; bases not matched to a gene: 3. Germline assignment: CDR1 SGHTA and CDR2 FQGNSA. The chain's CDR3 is CASSSGTITDTQYF. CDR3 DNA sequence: TGTGCCAGCAGCTCCGGGACTATCACAGATACGCAGTATTTT.

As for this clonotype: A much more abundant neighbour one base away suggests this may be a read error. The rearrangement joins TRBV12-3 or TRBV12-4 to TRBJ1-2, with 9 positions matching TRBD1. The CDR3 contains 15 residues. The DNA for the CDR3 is TGTGCCAACAGTTTATACAGGGGGCATAACTATGGCTACACCTTC. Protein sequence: CANSLYRGHNYGYTF.

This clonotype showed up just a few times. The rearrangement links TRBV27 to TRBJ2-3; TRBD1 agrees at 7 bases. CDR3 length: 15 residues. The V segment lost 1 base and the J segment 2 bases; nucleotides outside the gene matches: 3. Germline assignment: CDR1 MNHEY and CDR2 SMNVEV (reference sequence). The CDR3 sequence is CASSLYRGNTDTQYF. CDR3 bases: TGTGCCAGCAGTTTATACAGGGGCAACACAGATACGCAGTATTTT.

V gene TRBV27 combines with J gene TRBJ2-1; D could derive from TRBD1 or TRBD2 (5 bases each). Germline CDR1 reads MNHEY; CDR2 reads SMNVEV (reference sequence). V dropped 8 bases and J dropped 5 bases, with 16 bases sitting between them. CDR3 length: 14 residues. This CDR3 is CASGIGDLDNEQFF. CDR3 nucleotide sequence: TGTGCCAGCGGTATCGGGGACCTTGACAATGAGCAGTTCTTC.

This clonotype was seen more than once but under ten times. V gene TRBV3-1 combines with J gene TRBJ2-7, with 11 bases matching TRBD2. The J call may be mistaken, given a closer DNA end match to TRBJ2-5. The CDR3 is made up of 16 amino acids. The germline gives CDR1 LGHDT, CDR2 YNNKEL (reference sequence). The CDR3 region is CASSQVGLAGGETQYF. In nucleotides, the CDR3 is TGTGCCAGCAGCCAAGTCGGACTAGCGGGTGGAGAGACCCAGTACTTC.